These T cell receptor beta chains were read from a single sample in a study of OX40 agonist ivuxolimab in advanced cancers. This table comes from immunoSEQ multiplex PCR, and its TCRdb copy is limited to in-frame clones, with some not included. The table includes about 100,000 clones, approximately 89% detected once. Material: CD4+ or CD8+ T cells sorted from blood, obtained in a trial of the OX40 agonist ivuxolimab. These receptor sequences come from an adult with an advanced solid tumor such as melanoma, head and neck, liver or kidney cancer. Both conserved end residues are part of each CDR3. Fields, in order: D gene, clone size, CDR3 length, V gene, J gene, CDR3 DNA, CDR3 protein. The D gene is left open where the match is weak. A row's size may be missing; if present it is once, few, many or a size class.

.	.	15	TRBV11-2	TRBJ2-1	TGTGCCAGCAGCCAGGACCTGAGCTCCTACAATGAGCAGTTCTTC	CASSQDLSSYNEQFF
.	few	13	TRBV30	TRBJ2-5	TGTGCCTGGAGTGTTGGAGTGGCGGAGACCCAGTACTTC	CAWSVGVAETQYF
.	once	14	TRBV19	TRBJ2-3	TGTGCCAGTAGTCGGTCTACGTTTATGGATACGCAGTATTTT	CASSRSTFMDTQYF
.	once	15	TRBV9	TRBJ2-3	TGTGCCAGCAGCGTAGGGGCCAGGATGCCAGATACGCAGTATTTT	CASSVGARMPDTQYF
TRBD1	.	15	TRBV28	TRBJ2-5	TGTGCCAGCAGTATATACAGGGGTGCCTGGGAGACCCAGTACTTC	CASSIYRGAWETQYF
.	.	15	TRBV5-1	TRBJ2-2	TGCGCCAGCACCGCCAAGGCAGCAATAGGGGGGGAGCTGTTTTTT	CASTAKAAIGGELFF
.	.	15	TRBV10-2	TRBJ2-1	TGCGCCAGCAGTGGAAGAGACGGATCCTACAATGAGCAGTTCTTC	CASSGRDGSYNEQFF
TRBD1	.	12	TRBV29-1	TRBJ1-2	TGCAGCGTTGAAGGGGACAGGGGCGGCTACACCTTC	CSVEGDRGGYTF
TRBD1	.	14	TRBV6-6	TRBJ1-1	TGTGCCAGCAGTTATCCGACAGGGTCCACTGAAGCTTTCTTT	CASSYPTGSTEAFF
.	.	15	TRBV11-2	TRBJ2-3	TGTGCCAGCAGCTTAGTGGGGGGGGGCAGAGATACGCAGTATTTT	CASSLVGGGRDTQYF
.	.	12	TRBV2	TRBJ2-5	TGTGCCAGCAGTGAGTTCCGAGAGACCCAGTACTTC	CASSEFRETQYF
.	few	14	TRBV2	TRBJ1-1	TGTGCCAGCAGTTGGAGGAGAGAGAACACTGAAGCTTTCTTT	CASSWRRENTEAFF
.	.	12	TRBV2	TRBJ1-3	TGTGCCAGCAGTGATTTTCTCAGGCGCTTATATTTT	CASSDFLRRLYF
TRBD1	.	13	TRBV5-1	TRBJ1-2	TGCGCCAGCAGCCCACGACAGGGGGATGGCTACACCTTC	CASSPRQGDGYTF
.	.	15	TRBV10-3	TRBJ1-5	TGTGCCATCAGTGAGTTGGGGCGGGGCAATCAGCCCCAGCATTTT	CAISELGRGNQPQHF
TRBD1	.	16	TRBV19	TRBJ2-2	TGTGCCAGTAGGGGACAGGAAAGGAGGCACACCGGGGAGCTGTTTTTT	CASRGQERRHTGELFF
.	.	13	TRBV28	TRBJ2-6	TGTGCCAGCTGGGACTCCGGGGCCAACGTCCTGACTTTC	CASWDSGANVLTF
.	.	14	TRBV2	TRBJ2-1	TGTGCCAGCGGGGGGCGGAGCTCCTACAATGAGCAGTTCTTC	CASGGRSSYNEQFF
TRBD2	.	18	TRBV5-1	TRBJ2-1	TGCGCCAGCAGCTTTGCTAGCGGGGGGTGGGGTTCCTACAATGAGCAGTTCTTC	CASSFASGGWGSYNEQFF
.	.	11	TRBV25-1	TRBJ1-2	TGTGCCAGCAGTGAGGCGGGGGGCTACACCTTC	CASSEAGGYTF
TRBD2	.	14	TRBV15	TRBJ2-5	TGTGCCACCACCCAAGGGAGGGCCAGAGAGACCCAGTACTTC	CATTQGRARETQYF
.	.	13	TRBV9	TRBJ2-7	TGTGCCAGCAGCGTAGAGGGGTTGGGCGAGCAGTACTTC	CASSVEGLGEQYF
TRBD2	.	18	TRBV5-1	TRBJ2-7	TGCGCCAGCAGCTTGGACCCCTCACTAGCGGGGACCCCTCGCGAGCAGTACTTC	CASSLDPSLAGTPREQYF
.	.	12	TRBV29-1	TRBJ1-1	TGCAGCGCTGGCGGGGGGAGCACTGAAGCTTTCTTT	CSAGGGSTEAFF
.	.	15	TRBV6-1	TRBJ2-1	TGTGCCAGCAGTGCTCAGACAAGCTCCTACAATGAGCAGTTCTTC	CASSAQTSSYNEQFF
.	.	13	TRBV6-5	TRBJ2-5	TGTGCCAGCATGCATGGCGGTCTGGGAACCCAGTACTTC	CASMHGGLGTQYF
TRBD2	.	16	TRBV5-1	TRBJ2-3	TGCGCCAGCAGCAGGGTGGCGGGGGGGATCACAGATACGCAGTATTTT	CASSRVAGGITDTQYF
TRBD1	.	14	TRBV7-9	TRBJ2-7	TGTGCCAGCAGCTTCGAGGGGGCGTCCTACGAGCAGTACTTC	CASSFEGASYEQYF
.	.	15	TRBV4-2	TRBJ1-3	TGTGCCAGCAGCCAAGTGGTAGGGGGGGAAAACACCATATATTTT	CASSQVVGGENTIYF
.	.	14	TRBV7-3	TRBJ1-1	TGTGCCAGCAGCGTCCAGGGTGGAGGGACTGAAGCTTTCTTT	CASSVQGGGTEAFF
TRBD1	.	16	TRBV6-1	TRBJ1-3	TGTGCCAGCAGTGAATTTTCCGGACAGGGGCGGAACACCATATATTTT	CASSEFSGQGRNTIYF
.	many	11	TRBV5-4	TRBJ1-2	TGTGCCAGCAGCAGTATCTATGGCTACACCTTC	CASSSIYGYTF
.	.	12	TRBV2	TRBJ1-1	TGTGCCAGCAGTGTTACGGCCGTCGGAGCTTTCTTT	CASSVTAVGAFF
TRBD1	.	13	TRBV29-1	TRBJ1-5	TGCAGCGTCCTACAGGGGTTGGATCAGCCCCAGCATTTT	CSVLQGLDQPQHF
.	.	15	TRBV6-1	TRBJ2-7	TGTGCCAGCAGTGAAACCTGGGCCAGGGACCGCGAGCAGTACTTC	CASSETWARDREQYF
TRBD1	.	16	TRBV4-2	TRBJ2-5	TGTGCCAGCAGCCAACAAAACAGGGGGTCGGGAGAGACCCAGTACTTC	CASSQQNRGSGETQYF
.	.	17	TRBV5-1	TRBJ2-1	TGCGCCAGCAGCGTCATGAGGTCGGCGGGAACGGGGAATGAGCAGTTCTTC	CASSVMRSAGTGNEQFF
.	.	14	TRBV5-1	TRBJ2-3	TGCGCCAGCGCGACTCGGGCCGGCGCAGATACGCAGTATTTT	CASATRAGADTQYF
TRBD1	.	21	TRBV6-7	TRBJ1-3	TGTGCCAGCAGTTACTCGAATTGTCGAGCGACAGGGGATCTCTCTGGAAACACCATATATTTT	CASSYSNCRATGDLSGNTIYF
.	.	12	TRBV19	TRBJ1-4	TGTGCCAGTAAGGCGGATAATGAAAAACTGTTTTTT	CASKADNEKLFF
TRBD1	.	14	TRBV5-1	TRBJ2-5	TGCGCCAGCAGCCGGGACAGACTACAAGAGACCCAGTACTTC	CASSRDRLQETQYF
.	.	16	TRBV19	TRBJ2-3	TGTGCCAGTAGTATAGCCCGGGTTACGTACACAGATACGCAGTATTTT	CASSIARVTYTDTQYF
TRBD2	.	15	TRBV15	TRBJ2-1	TGTGCCACCAGCCGGCGGGGCGGGGGCTACAATGAGCAGTTCTTC	CATSRRGGGYNEQFF
.	.	14	TRBV7-8	TRBJ2-7	TGTGCCAGCAGCCCCGTAGCTTACTCCTACGAGCAGTACTTC	CASSPVAYSYEQYF
.	.	16	TRBV7-2	TRBJ2-1	TGTGCCAGCAGCGAAGAGGGCGGGCGAGGAGGAAATGAGCAGTTCTTC	CASSEEGGRGGNEQFF
TRBD1	once	16	TRBV15	TRBJ2-7	TGTGCCACCAGCAGTCTAGACAGGGGGCGCTTTCAGAAGCAGTACTTC	CATSSLDRGRFQKQYF
.	.	15	TRBV5-1	TRBJ2-2	TGCGCCAGCAGCTTCGCGGGATTGGACACCGGGGAGCTGTTTTTT	CASSFAGLDTGELFF
.	.	14	TRBV11-1	TRBJ2-2	TGTGCCAGCAGCTTCGGGGCCGACACCGGGGAGCTGTTTTTT	CASSFGADTGELFF
.	.	17	TRBV6-1	TRBJ2-7	TGTGCCAGCAGTGACGGCGGCGGGGGCGTCAGCTCCTACGAGCAGTACTTC	CASSDGGGGVSSYEQYF
.	once	13	TRBV5-1	TRBJ2-2	TGCGCCAGCAGCTTTGGGCTGACCGGGGAGCTGTTTTTT	CASSFGLTGELFF
.	.	16	TRBV25-1	TRBJ2-1	TGTGCCAGCAGTCCCCGTGTAAATCTCGGGAGTAATGAGCAGTTCTTC	CASSPRVNLGSNEQFF